These T cell receptor beta chains were read from a single sample in a study of T-cell reconstitution after alpha-beta-depleted transplantation in children. MiXCR, run by TCRdb on the PCR reads, gives a single entry per CDR3 protein. This table holds some 490,000 distinct CDR3 sequences, around 13% found once. The sequenced sample was PBMCs from the stem cell graft donor, obtained from the stem cell graft. The receptors were gathered from a human donor who donated a stem cell graft to a child with combined immunodeficiency. CDR3s leave out the opening cysteine and the closing phenylalanine or tryptophan.

CDR3 protein: ASSPGGLGEETQY; V gene: TRBV28; J gene: TRBJ2-5
CDR3 protein: ASSFRTANTGELF; V gene: TRBV28; J gene: TRBJ2-2
CDR3 protein: ASSLGLAGGPEQF; V gene: TRBV3-1; J gene: TRBJ2-1
CDR3 protein: ASSLLAGDEQF; V gene: TRBV7-8; J gene: TRBJ2-1
CDR3 protein: ASATGRGREQF; V gene: TRBV6-1; J gene: TRBJ2-1
CDR3 protein: ASSLQQGYGNSPLH; V gene: TRBV9; J gene: TRBJ1-6
CDR3 protein: ASSLGLAGGPGTDTQY; V gene: TRBV13; J gene: TRBJ2-3
CDR3 protein: ASSPKTGGQAF; V gene: TRBV4-3; J gene: TRBJ1-1
CDR3 protein: ASSIDGGSFYEQY; V gene: TRBV19; J gene: TRBJ2-7
CDR3 protein: ASSFKGLAASTDTQY; V gene: TRBV9; J gene: TRBJ2-3
CDR3 protein: ASTLMGNEQF; V gene: TRBV12-3/TRBV12-4; J gene: TRBJ2-1
CDR3 protein: ASSSRTYENYEQY; V gene: TRBV7-2; J gene: TRBJ2-7
CDR3 protein: ASSSVQPVDEQF; V gene: TRBV5-1; J gene: TRBJ2-1
CDR3 protein: ASSLSLVGVGGYT; V gene: TRBV27; J gene: TRBJ1-2
CDR3 protein: ASTPGQGADEQY; V gene: TRBV25-1; J gene: TRBJ2-7
CDR3 protein: ASSLVSGTYNEQF; V gene: TRBV11-2; J gene: TRBJ2-1
CDR3 protein: ASSWKGTGGNEQY; V gene: TRBV5-1; J gene: TRBJ2-7
CDR3 protein: ASSPTEARGEQY; V gene: TRBV5-1; J gene: TRBJ2-7
CDR3 protein: ASSPSGGQAYEQY; V gene: TRBV18; J gene: TRBJ2-7
CDR3 protein: ASSPGQGVIYEQY; V gene: TRBV5-1; J gene: TRBJ2-7
CDR3 protein: ASRTRRASEQF; V gene: TRBV6-2/TRBV6-3; J gene: TRBJ2-1
CDR3 protein: ASSQSLGGSYEQY; V gene: TRBV16; J gene: TRBJ2-7
CDR3 protein: ASSLAGYQETQY; V gene: TRBV12-3/TRBV12-4; J gene: TRBJ2-5
CDR3 protein: ASSPPRGAGEETQY; V gene: TRBV28; J gene: TRBJ2-5
CDR3 protein: ASSGQGSSSASYNEQF; V gene: TRBV6-1; J gene: TRBJ2-1
CDR3 protein: AISQGLRNEQF; V gene: TRBV10-3; J gene: TRBJ2-1
CDR3 protein: ASSQNPTSAYNEQF; V gene: TRBV11-2; J gene: TRBJ2-1
CDR3 protein: ASSLRGPGNTIY; V gene: TRBV28; J gene: TRBJ1-3
CDR3 protein: SVEGGTRSTYEQY; V gene: TRBV29-1; J gene: TRBJ2-7